Listed below are T cell receptor beta chains from one sample, sequenced in a study of shared clonotypes between healthy human individuals. Some clones are missing from TCRdb's copy, which holds only in-frame ones; the method was immunoSEQ multiplex PCR. The repertoire includes about 2,500,000 clones, around nine tenths of them detected once, and about 0.13% sits in the top ten. The sequencing sample was made of naive CD4+ T cells sorted from blood. All receptors derive from a man between 18 and 35 years old in good health. Each CDR3 is given with its conserved first and last residue. The D gene is left open where the match is weak. Size is stated for part of the rows, as once, few or many counts, or as a class when the clone is expanded.

D,size,J,length,V,DNA,CDR3
NA,NA,TRBJ2-2,16,TRBV7-2,TGTGCCAGCAGCTCCTCCATCGGCCATGTTGTCTGGGAGCTGTTTTTT,CASSSSIGHVVWELFF
NA,NA,TRBJ2-7,18,TRBV6-1,TGTGCCAGCAGTGAAGCATCAGACGTTTATAGGGCTCCCTACGAGCAGTACTTC,CASSEASDVYRAPYEQYF
NA,NA,TRBJ2-7,13,TRBV18,TGTGCCAGCTCACCACCGGAGTCCTGGGAGCAGTACTTC,CASSPPESWEQYF
NA,once,TRBJ2-7,14,TRBV28,TGTGCCAGCAGTTTAGGCCCGGGAAGTGACGAGCAGTACTTC,CASSLGPGSDEQYF
TRBD1,NA,TRBJ2-1,15,TRBV29-1,TGCAGCGTCCGTGCCGGGACAGGCTTCTACAATGAGCAGTTCTTC,CSVRAGTGFYNEQFF
TRBD1,NA,TRBJ1-6,16,TRBV6-6,TGTGCCAGCGGCGAATTTCGACAGGGAATGAATTCACCCCTCCACTTT,CASGEFRQGMNSPLHF
NA,NA,TRBJ2-1,15,TRBV5-4,TGTGCCAGCAGCTCCGGGGGCCAGCCCTACAATGAGCAGTTCTTC,CASSSGGQPYNEQFF
NA,NA,TRBJ2-7,13,TRBV5-6,TGTGCCAGCAGTTGGACACCGTCCTACGAGCAGTACTTC,CASSWTPSYEQYF
TRBD1,NA,TRBJ2-2,19,TRBV9,TGTGCCAGCAGCGTAGCCCCAATTGCCAGGACAGGTGGCACCGGGGAGCTGTTTTTT,CASSVAPIARTGGTGELFF
TRBD1,NA,TRBJ1-1,14,TRBV5-1,TGCGCCAGCAGAATTGAGGGGGCTCACACTGAAGCTTTCTTT,CASRIEGAHTEAFF
NA,NA,TRBJ2-6,15,TRBV5-1,TGCGCCAGCAGCCCTACAGGGTTTGGGGCCAACGTCCTGACTTTC,CASSPTGFGANVLTF
TRBD2,NA,TRBJ2-4,15,TRBV5-1,TGCGCCAGCAGCATACTAGCGGGAGCCAAAAACATTCAGTACTTC,CASSILAGAKNIQYF
TRBD1,NA,TRBJ2-7,15,TRBV5-6,TGTGCCAGCAGCTTGCTTCAGGACAGGAGTTACGAGCAGTACTTC,CASSLLQDRSYEQYF
TRBD2,NA,TRBJ2-5,18,TRBV2,TGTGCCAGCAGTCCCGGGACTAGCGGCATGGGGGGCCAAGAGACCCAGTACTTC,CASSPGTSGMGGQETQYF
NA,NA,TRBJ1-3,18,TRBV2,TGTGCCAGCAGCCTACAAATTGATCGGGCCCCCTCTGGAAACACCATATATTTT,CASSLQIDRAPSGNTIYF
NA,NA,TRBJ2-1,15,TRBV28,TGTGCCAGCACCACTGGACAGACTGCCTACAATGAGCAGTTCTTC,CASTTGQTAYNEQFF
NA,NA,TRBJ1-2,14,TRBV7-2,TGTGCCAGCAGCTTAATGGGGGTTACCTATGGCTACACCTTC,CASSLMGVTYGYTF